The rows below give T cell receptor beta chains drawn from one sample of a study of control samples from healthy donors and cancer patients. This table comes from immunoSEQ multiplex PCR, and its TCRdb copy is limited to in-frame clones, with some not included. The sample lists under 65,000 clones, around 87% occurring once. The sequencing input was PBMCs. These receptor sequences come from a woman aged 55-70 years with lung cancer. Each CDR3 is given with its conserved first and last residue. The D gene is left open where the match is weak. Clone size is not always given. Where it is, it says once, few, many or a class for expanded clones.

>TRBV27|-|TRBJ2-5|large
CASSLRRGGGQTQYF
TGTGCCAGCAGTTTACGGAGGGGAGGGGGCCAGACCCAGTACTTC
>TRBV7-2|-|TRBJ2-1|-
CASSSMHNEQFF
TGTGCCAGCAGCTCCATGCATAATGAGCAGTTCTTC
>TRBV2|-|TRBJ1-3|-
CASRTDGSSGNTIYF
TGTGCCAGCAGGACGGACGGGAGCTCTGGAAACACCATATATTTT
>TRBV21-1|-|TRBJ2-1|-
CASTKGQVGDEQFF
TGTGCCAGCACTAAAGGGCAGGTAGGCGATGAGCAGTTCTTC
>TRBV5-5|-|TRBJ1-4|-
CASSFSSQTNEKLFF
TGTGCCAGCAGCTTCTCGAGTCAGACTAATGAAAAACTGTTTTTT
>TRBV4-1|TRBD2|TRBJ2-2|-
CASSPGTRNGELFF
TGCGCCAGCAGCCCCGGGACTAGAAACGGGGAGCTGTTTTTT
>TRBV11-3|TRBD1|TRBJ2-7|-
CASITQGASSRAEQYF
TGTGCCAGCATCACGCAGGGGGCGAGTAGCCGAGCCGAGCAGTACTTC
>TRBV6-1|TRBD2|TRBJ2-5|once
CASSEYPPTSGIGETQYF
TGTGCCAGCAGTGAATACCCCCCCACTAGCGGGATAGGAGAGACCCAGTACTTC
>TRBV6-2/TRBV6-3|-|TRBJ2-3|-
CASSFSRAGSNRLSTDTQYF
TGTGCCAGCAGTTTCTCCCGCGCGGGCAGCAACCGCCTCTCGACAGATACGCAGTATTTT
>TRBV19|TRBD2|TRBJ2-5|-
CASRLMWVAGEETQYF
TGTGCCAGTAGATTGATGTGGGTAGCGGGAGAAGAGACCCAGTACTTC
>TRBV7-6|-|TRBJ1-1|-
CASSLESGSEAFF
TGTGCCAGCAGCTTAGAATCCGGCTCGGAAGCTTTCTTT
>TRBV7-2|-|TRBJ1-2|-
CASSRDTLSYGYTF
TGTGCCAGCAGCAGGGACACCTTGAGCTATGGCTACACCTTC
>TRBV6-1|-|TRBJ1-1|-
CASNIQGPEGTEAFF
TGTGCCAGCAATATACAGGGTCCGGAGGGCACTGAAGCTTTCTTT
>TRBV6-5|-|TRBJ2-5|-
CASTTGTLRGETQYF
TGTGCCAGCACCACCGGGACTCTGCGAGGAGAGACCCAGTACTTC
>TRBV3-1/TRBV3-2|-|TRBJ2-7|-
CATSASGPLEQYF
TGTGCCACCTCTGCGAGCGGTCCTCTCGAGCAGTACTTC
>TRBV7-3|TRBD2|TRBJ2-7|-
CASSQGGTSIHEQYF
TGTGCCAGCAGCCAGGGCGGGACTAGCATCCACGAGCAGTACTTC
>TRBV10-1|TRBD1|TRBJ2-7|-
CASSAGTGFSEQYF
TGCGCCAGCAGTGCCGGGACAGGGTTCTCCGAGCAGTACTTC
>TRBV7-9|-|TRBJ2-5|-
CASSSGLGGRETQYF
TGTGCCAGCAGCTCCGGACTGGGGGGACGGGAGACCCAGTACTTC
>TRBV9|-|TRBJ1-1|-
CASSVGRGGTEAFF
TGTGCCAGCAGCGTAGGGAGGGGGGGCACTGAAGCTTTCTTT
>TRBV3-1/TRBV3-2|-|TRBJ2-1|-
CASSPDRYNEQFF
TGTGCCAGCAGCCCTGACAGATACAATGAGCAGTTCTTC
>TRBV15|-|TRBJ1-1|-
CATAVLSEAFF
TGTGCCACCGCAGTTTTGTCTGAAGCTTTCTTT
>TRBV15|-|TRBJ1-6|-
CATSLQKNSPLHF
TGTGCCACCAGCCTCCAGAAAAATTCACCCCTCCACTTT
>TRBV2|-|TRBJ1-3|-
CASRDWDIISGNTIYF
TGTGCCAGCAGAGACTGGGACATTATCTCTGGAAACACCATATATTTT